The clone carrying this TCR beta chain was picked up a small number of times. This CDR3 has 19 amino acids. Germline V gene sequence: CDR1 DFQATT, CDR2 SNEGSKA (reference sequence). The V gene end was trimmed by 0 bases and the J gene end by 7 bases; junction bases not matched to a gene: 18. The data originate from a study of blood T cells in healthy people across ages. With a J-beta primer mix and a sample-barcoded 5' primer, a second PCR ran roughly 7 to 11 cycles. Each CDR3 protein is one row after TCRdb ran MiXCR on the 5' RACE reads. The sample lists approximately 1.5 million distinct CDR3 sequences, approximately 42% seen once, with under 5% in the top ten.

The specimen was blood. The clonotype was recovered from a woman aged 18 to 35 in good health. The chain employs TRBV20-1 and TRBJ2-1, with TRBD2 identical over 10 bases. CDR3 loop: CSARDPLAGDPRGWNEQFF. As DNA, the CDR3 is TGCAGTGCTAGAGATCCCCTAGCGGGAGACCCGCGGGGGTGGAATGAGCAGTTCTTC.